Following are 23 T cell receptor beta chains from one sample sequenced in a study of control samples from healthy donors and cancer patients. Profiled with immunoSEQ multiplex PCR; TCRdb holds only in-frame clones, not every one. This table has 130,000 or so clones, roughly 92% appearing once. The sequenced material came from blood. These receptors came from a man in his forties or fifties in good health.

V gene TRBV6-6 combines with J gene TRBJ2-2; 12 nucleotides align to TRBD2. This CDR3 has 16 residues. V dropped 6 bases and J dropped 4; count of bases not matched to a gene: 6. The V gene's germline CDR1 is MNHNY and CDR2 SVGAGI (reference sequence). CDR3 sequence: CASRTTSGGLTGELFF. In DNA form, the CDR3 reads TGTGCCAGCAGAACGACTAGCGGGGGCCTCACCGGGGAGCTGTTTTTT.

This chain uses TRBV11-2 with TRBJ2-2; TRBD2 is a possible D gene (5 bases). There are 15 residues in the CDR3. The ends were cut back, 1 base at V and 5 bases at J, with 11 bases in the middle. Germline V gives CDR1 SGHAT, CDR2 FQNNGV. The DNA for the CDR3 is TGTGCCAGCAGCTTAGTTCGGGGAGTTACCGGGGAGCTGTTTTTT. This encodes CASSLVRGVTGELFF.

This clone was counted only a few times. This chain connects TRBV2 to TRBJ1-4; D possibly corresponds to TRBD1 (5 bases). The germline CDR1 and CDR2 sequences are SNHLY and FYNNEI. The CDR3 totals 15 residues. V lost 6 bases and J 8 bases, leaving 19 bases between the germline ends. The CDR3 DNA follows: TGTGCCAGCAGGGCTACTATCGGGACCTCGGAAAAACTGTTTTTT. The encoded protein is CASRATIGTSEKLFF.

This clone is a singleton in its sample. The J gene is TRBJ2-2, the V gene TRBV9; 7 bases are a match to TRBD1. The CDR3 spans 16 residues. J lost 2 bases, V lost 1 base, and 5 bases had no gene match. The germline V gene encodes CDR1 SGDLS and CDR2 YYNGEE. In DNA, the CDR3 is TGTGCCAGCAGCGTAATGGACAGGCTCAACACCGGGGAGCTGTTTTTT. It codes for CASSVMDRLNTGELFF.

The genes are TRBV7-2 and TRBJ2-7; D is unresolved. CDR3 length equals 14 residues. Trimming stripped 4 bases from V and 6 bases from J, with 16 bases between. Germline CDR1 reads SGHTA; CDR2 reads FQGNSA. CDR3 sequence reads: CASSSSYGFGEQYF. The CDR3 DNA sequence: TGTGCCAGCAGCTCTAGTTACGGATTCGGCGAGCAGTACTTC. Together with reference TRBV7-2 and TRBJ2-7, the CDR3 gives the full variable domain: GAGVSQSPSNKVTEKGKDVELRCDPISGHTALYWYRQSLGQGLEFLIYFQGNSAPDKSGLPSDRFSAERTGGSVSTLTIQRTQQEDSAVYLCASSSSYGFGEQYFGPGTRLTVT.

This sequence joins TRBV6-5 and TRBJ1-5; D unclear. Per the germline V gene, CDR1 is MNHEY and CDR2 is SVGAGI. V was shortened by 7 bases and J by 4 bases, with 14 bases between the two germline ends. The CDR3 sequence is 14 residues long. The CDR3 DNA sequence: TGTGCCAGCACCCGGGATCTGATTAATCAGCCCCAGCATTTT. This sequence encodes CASTRDLINQPQHF.

This clone was counted once. The gene calls are TRBV20-1 and TRBJ2-1; no clear D. Germline CDR1 is DFQATT and CDR2 is SNEGSKA (reference sequence). This CDR3 is built from 12 residues. V shed 6 bases and J shed 5 bases, with 11 bases lying between them. Here the CDR3 reads CSASWLDNEQFF. The DNA of the CDR3 is TGCAGTGCAAGTTGGTTGGACAATGAGCAGTTCTTC.

The CDR3 DNA reads as TGTGCCAGCAGTTGGGAGGTAGGTTCCGAGCAGTACTTC. This encodes CASSWEVGSEQYF. This chain links TRBV28 with TRBJ2-7; tentative D call: TRBD2 (6 bases). The CDR3 totals 13 residues. V lost 4 bases to trimming and J lost 6 bases, with 13 bases between them. CDR1 and CDR2 from the germline V gene are MDHEN and SYDVKM.

The J gene is TRBJ1-2, the V gene TRBV9; maybe TRBD1 (5 bases). Trimming pared 4 bases from V and 5 bases from J, leaving 21 bases between. The CDR3 length is 16 residues. Germline V CDR1 and CDR2: SGDLS, YYNGEE. The CDR3 bases are TGTGCCAGCAGCCCACGACCGACCTCAGGGACTTATGGCTACACCTTC. Protein sequence: CASSPRPTSGTYGYTF.

This chain links TRBV13 with TRBJ1-2, with a tentative D call TRBD1 (6 bases). The CDR3 extends over 14 amino acids. Trimming cost V 5 bases and J 4 bases, with 14 bases left between them. CDR1 is PRHDT, CDR2 FYEKMQ, per germline (reference sequence). The CDR3 loop is CASSLGQGTYGYTF. In DNA, the CDR3 is TGTGCCAGCAGCCTCGGGCAGGGGACCTATGGCTACACCTTC.

This sequence joins TRBV12-5 and TRBJ1-1; perhaps TRBD1 as D (6 bases). V lost 9 bases and J lost 1, with 15 bases in between. Germline CDR1 reads LGHNT; CDR2 reads FRNRAP. The CDR3 spans 14 residues. The CDR3 DNA reads TGTGCTAGCACAAAACAGGGACCGAACACTGAAGCTTTCTTT. It is translated as CASTKQGPNTEAFF.

This chain joins TRBV20-1 and TRBJ2-1; D unresolved. Germline assignment: CDR1 DFQATT and CDR2 SNEGSKA (reference sequence). V was shortened by 4 bases and J by 5 bases, with 6 bases between the two germline ends. This CDR3 region has 11 residues. The CDR3 protein is CSANENNEQFF. CDR3 in DNA: TGCAGTGCTAATGAAAACAATGAGCAGTTCTTC.

CDR3 protein: CASSVAGGLKYEQYF. CDR3 bases: TGTGCCAGCAGCGTAGCGGGGGGGCTGAAGTACGAGCAGTACTTC. J is TRBJ2-7 and V is TRBV9; 8 nucleotides match TRBD2. Germline loops: CDR1 SGDLS, CDR2 YYNGEE. This CDR3 has 15 residues. The junction had 6 bases not matched to a gene; V was cut back by 0 bases and J by 4 bases.

This chain connects TRBV6-5 to TRBJ2-7; no clear D. V dropped 7 bases and J dropped 8 bases, with 12 bases sitting between them. Per germline, CDR1 MNHEY and CDR2 SVGAGI. The CDR3 spans 11 residues. CDR3 region: CASMISFKQYF. CDR3 in DNA: TGTGCCAGCATGATCAGTTTCAAGCAGTACTTC.

The V gene is TRBV14, the J gene TRBJ2-1; TRBD2 matches at 9 bases. The CDR3 loop spans 14 amino acids. Germline V gives CDR1 SGHDN, CDR2 FVKESK. V shed 4 bases and J 9 bases; nucleotides not matched to a gene: 7. DNA of the CDR3: TGTGCCAGCAGCCGGGCTAGCGGGGTAGGTGAGCAGTTCTTC. Residues: CASSRASGVGEQFF.

The rearrangement links TRBV7-9 to TRBJ1-3; D is unresolved. Germline-derived CDR1 and CDR2 are SEHNR and FQNEAQ (reference sequence). The CDR3 covers 15 residues. V lost 5 bases and J 0 bases, leaving 11 bases between the germline ends. CDR3 DNA sequence: TGTGCCAGCAGCCAGGCAGAGGGCTCTGGAAACACCATATATTTT. It translates to CASSQAEGSGNTIYF.

The chain links TRBV5-4 to TRBJ1-6; the match to TRBD1 covers 8 bases. Germline trimming cut 4 bases from V and 12 bases from J; bases unmatched to any gene: 9. This CDR3 has 14 amino acids. Per the germline V gene, CDR1 is SGHNT and CDR2 is YYREEE (reference sequence). In DNA, the CDR3 is TGTGCCAGCAGCGACTGGGACAGGCAAGAACCCCTCCACTTT. Translating it yields CASSDWDRQEPLHF.

The gene calls are TRBV7-2 and TRBJ1-4; TRBD1 aligns across 7 bases. The J segment lost 6 bases and the V segment lost 4 bases, leaving 11 bases of the junction unmatched. Germline assignment: CDR1 SGHTA and CDR2 FQGNSA. The CDR3 runs to 16 residues. CDR3 coding DNA: TGTGCCAGCAGCTCCTCCCGGAGGGGGCGGTATGAAAAACTGTTTTTT. Encoded protein: CASSSSRRGRYEKLFF.

The V call is TRBV5-1, the J call TRBJ2-4, with D possibly matching TRBD2 (6 bases). V was cut by 0 bases and J by 0 bases, with 19 bases left in between. In germline, CDR1 is SGHRS, CDR2 YFSETQ. The CDR3 has 19 residues. The CDR3 coding sequence is TGCGCCAGCAGCTTGGCCGGAGGGGTGAACAGGATAGCCAAAAACATTCAGTACTTC. Protein product: CASSLAGGVNRIAKNIQYF.

This clone was seen a few times. This CDR3 reads CASSGVPGQGHTGELFF. In DNA form, the CDR3 reads TGTGCCAGCAGTGGGGTTCCGGGACAGGGCCACACCGGGGAGCTGTTTTTT. This chain joins TRBV6-4 and TRBJ2-2; 9 positions agree with TRBD1. Per the germline V gene, CDR1 is MRHNA and CDR2 is SNTAGT. The CDR3 is made up of 17 amino acids. Unmatched junction bases numbered 9, after V lost 4 bases and J lost 3 bases.

The chain employs TRBV5-8 and TRBJ2-3; 7 bases fit TRBD2. The germline gives CDR1 SGHTS, CDR2 YDEGEE. V shed 1 base and J 5 bases; nucleotides not matched to a gene: 7. CDR3 length: 15 amino acids. CDR3 sequence reads: CASSLFSGQGDTQYF. The CDR3 DNA reads TGTGCCAGCAGCTTGTTTAGCGGGCAGGGAGATACGCAGTATTTT.

The chain couples TRBV5-1 to TRBJ2-7; 7 nucleotides align to TRBD2. J lost 2 bases, V lost 2 bases, and 10 bases had no gene match. Germline-derived CDR1 and CDR2 are SGHRS and YFSETQ. This CDR3 is 16 amino acids long. CDR3 loop: CASSLLYRGVAYEQYF. The CDR3 coding sequence is TGCGCCAGCAGCTTACTGTACCGGGGGGTCGCCTACGAGCAGTACTTC.

This clone came up once. This CDR3 is CASSLFRDEQYF. The CDR3 region has the DNA TGTGCCAGCAGCTTATTTAGGGATGAGCAGTACTTC. The chain is built from TRBV5-8 and TRBJ2-7; D uncertain. Germline V CDR1 and CDR2: SGHTS, YDEGEE. The CDR3 is made up of 12 amino acids. V was clipped by 2 bases and J by 7 bases, with 10 bases between them.